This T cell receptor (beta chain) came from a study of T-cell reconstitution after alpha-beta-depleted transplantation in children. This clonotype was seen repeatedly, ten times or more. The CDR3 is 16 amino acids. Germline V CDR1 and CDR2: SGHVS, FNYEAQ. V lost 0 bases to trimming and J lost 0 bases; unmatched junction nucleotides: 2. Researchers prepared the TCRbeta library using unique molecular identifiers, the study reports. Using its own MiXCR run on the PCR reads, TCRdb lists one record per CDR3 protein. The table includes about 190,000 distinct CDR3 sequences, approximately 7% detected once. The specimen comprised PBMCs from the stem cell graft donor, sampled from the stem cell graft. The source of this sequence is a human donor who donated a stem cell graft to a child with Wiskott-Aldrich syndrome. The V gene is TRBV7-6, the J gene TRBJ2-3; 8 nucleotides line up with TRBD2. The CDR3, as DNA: TGTGCCAGCAGCTTAGCTTCTAGCGGGAGCACAGATACGCAGTATTTT. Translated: CASSLASSGSTDTQYF.